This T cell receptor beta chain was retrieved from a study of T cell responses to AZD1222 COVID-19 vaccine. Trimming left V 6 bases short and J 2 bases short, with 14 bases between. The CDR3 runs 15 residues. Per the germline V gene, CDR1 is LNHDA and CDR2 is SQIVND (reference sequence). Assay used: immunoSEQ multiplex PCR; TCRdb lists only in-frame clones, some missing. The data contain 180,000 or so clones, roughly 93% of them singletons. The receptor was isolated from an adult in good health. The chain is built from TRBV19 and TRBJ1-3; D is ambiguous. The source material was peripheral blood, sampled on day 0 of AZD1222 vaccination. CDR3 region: CASSIEPRTGNTIYF. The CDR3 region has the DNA TGTGCCAGTAGCATTGAACCCAGGACTGGAAACACCATATATTTT.